This entry describes one TCR beta chain. Its antigen remains unknown. The record originates from a study of beta chain features in type 1 diabetes. General observations from the study: In every one of the four CD4+ subsets, TCRB CDR3s were moderately but significantly shorter in Type 1 diabetes patients.

Staining for CD45RO/CCR7/CD25/CD127/CD95/CD27 allowed sorting of CD4+ naive, central memory, regulatory and stem cell-like memory cells. Expressed TCRB transcripts were sequenced because the isolated RNA had all been reverse transcribed beforehand. Profiling relied on immunoSEQ multiplex PCR, and the TCRdb table lists in-frame clones only, not all of them. The sample yields 900,000 or so clones, roughly 15% seen once. CDR1 and CDR2 (germline): KGHSH, LQKENI. This CDR3 has 15 amino acids. The V and J ends lost 3 bases and 3 bases respectively, with 12 bases between them. Input material: naive CD4+ T cells from blood. The rearrangement joins TRBV18 to TRBJ2-1; D possibly corresponds to TRBD1 (6 bases). The source of this sequence is a woman aged 18-35 years in good health. The CDR3 reads CASSPDRTLYNEQFF. In nucleotides, the CDR3 is TGTGCCAGCTCACCCGACAGGACCCTCTACAATGAGCAGTTCTTC.